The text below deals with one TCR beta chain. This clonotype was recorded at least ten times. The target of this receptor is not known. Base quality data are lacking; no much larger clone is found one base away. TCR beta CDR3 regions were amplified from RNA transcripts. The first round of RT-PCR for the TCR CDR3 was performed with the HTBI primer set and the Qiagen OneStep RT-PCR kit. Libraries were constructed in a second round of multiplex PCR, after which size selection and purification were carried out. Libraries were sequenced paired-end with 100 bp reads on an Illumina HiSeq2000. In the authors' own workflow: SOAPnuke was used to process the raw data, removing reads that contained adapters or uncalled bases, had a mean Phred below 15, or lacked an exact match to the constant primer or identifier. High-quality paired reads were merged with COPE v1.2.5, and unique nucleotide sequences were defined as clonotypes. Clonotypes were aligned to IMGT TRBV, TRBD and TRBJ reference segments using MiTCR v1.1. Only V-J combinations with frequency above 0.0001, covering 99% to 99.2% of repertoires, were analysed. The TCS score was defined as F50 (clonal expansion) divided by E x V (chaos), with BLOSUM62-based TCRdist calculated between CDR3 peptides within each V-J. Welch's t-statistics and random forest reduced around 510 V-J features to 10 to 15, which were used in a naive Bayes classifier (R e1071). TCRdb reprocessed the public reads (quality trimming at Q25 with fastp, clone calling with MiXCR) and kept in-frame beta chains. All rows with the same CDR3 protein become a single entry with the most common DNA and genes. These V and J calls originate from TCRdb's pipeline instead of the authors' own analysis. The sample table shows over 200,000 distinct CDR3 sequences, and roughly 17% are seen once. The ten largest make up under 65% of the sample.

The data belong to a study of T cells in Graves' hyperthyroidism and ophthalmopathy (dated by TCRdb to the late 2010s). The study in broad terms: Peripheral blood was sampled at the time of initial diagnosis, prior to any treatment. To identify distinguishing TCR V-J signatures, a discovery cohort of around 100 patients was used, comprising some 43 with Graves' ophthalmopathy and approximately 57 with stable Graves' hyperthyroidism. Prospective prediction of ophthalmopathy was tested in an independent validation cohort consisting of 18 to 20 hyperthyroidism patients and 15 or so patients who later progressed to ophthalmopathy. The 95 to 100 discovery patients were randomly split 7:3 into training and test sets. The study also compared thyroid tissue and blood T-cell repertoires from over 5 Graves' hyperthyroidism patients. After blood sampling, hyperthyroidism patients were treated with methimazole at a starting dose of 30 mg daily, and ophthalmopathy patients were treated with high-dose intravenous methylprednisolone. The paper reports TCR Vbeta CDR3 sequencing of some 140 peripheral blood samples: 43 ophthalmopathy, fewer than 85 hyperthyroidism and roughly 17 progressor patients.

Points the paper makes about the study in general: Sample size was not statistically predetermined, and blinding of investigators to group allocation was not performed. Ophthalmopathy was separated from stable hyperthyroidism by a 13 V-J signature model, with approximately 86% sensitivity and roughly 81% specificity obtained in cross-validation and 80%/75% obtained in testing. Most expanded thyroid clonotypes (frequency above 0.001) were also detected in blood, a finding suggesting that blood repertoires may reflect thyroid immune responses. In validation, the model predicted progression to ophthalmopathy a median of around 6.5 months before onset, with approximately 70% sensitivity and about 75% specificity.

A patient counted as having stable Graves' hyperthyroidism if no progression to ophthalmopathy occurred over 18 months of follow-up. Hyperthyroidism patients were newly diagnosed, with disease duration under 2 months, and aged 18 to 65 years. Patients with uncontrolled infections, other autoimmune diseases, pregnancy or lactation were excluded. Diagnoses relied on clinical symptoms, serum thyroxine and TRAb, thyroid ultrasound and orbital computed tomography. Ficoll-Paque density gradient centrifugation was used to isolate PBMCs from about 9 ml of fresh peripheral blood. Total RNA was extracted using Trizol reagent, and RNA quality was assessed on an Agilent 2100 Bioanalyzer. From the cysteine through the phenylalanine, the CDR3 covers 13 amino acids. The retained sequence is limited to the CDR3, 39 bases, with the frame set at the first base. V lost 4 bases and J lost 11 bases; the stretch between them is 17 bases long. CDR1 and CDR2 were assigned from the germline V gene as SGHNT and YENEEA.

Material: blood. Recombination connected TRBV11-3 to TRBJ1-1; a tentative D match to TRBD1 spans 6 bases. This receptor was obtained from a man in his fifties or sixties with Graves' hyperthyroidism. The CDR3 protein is CASSSPRDIKAFF. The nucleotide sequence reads TGTGCCAGCAGCTCGCCCCGGGACATAAAGGCTTTCTTT.